The clone carrying this TCR beta chain was counted between two and nine times. The sample originates from a study of blood T cell repertoires in COVID-19. The assay was immunoSEQ multiplex PCR, and TCRdb's table has in-frame clones only and misses some. The table lists approximately 150,000 clones, 75% to 85% of them singletons. This CDR3 region has 16 residues. The trim removed 0 bases at V and 7 bases at J, leaving 9 bases unmatched. Germline V gene lookup returns CDR1 LNHDA and CDR2 SQIVND (reference sequence). The material sequenced was peripheral blood. The genes are TRBV19 and TRBJ2-7; 10 nucleotides agree with TRBD1. This clonotype was sampled from a man between 65 and 85 years old who had recovered from COVID-19. The CDR3 coding sequence is TGTGCCAGTAGTATAGACGTGGGACAGGGGCTTTGGGAGCAGTACTTC. This translates into CASSIDVGQGLWEQYF. The whole variable domain, filled in from reference TRBV19 and TRBJ2-7, reads DGGITQSPKYLFRKEGQNVTLSCEQNLNHDAMYWYRQDPGQGLRLIYYSQIVNDFQKGDIAEGYSVSREKKESFPLTVTSAQKNPTAFYLCASSIDVGQGLWEQYFGPGTRLTVT.